This TCR beta chain was documented in a study of blood T cell repertoires in COVID-19. Study details: Spain, Italy and the United States supplied samples that represented acute and convalescent COVID-19. Sample material is recorded as cDNA or gDNA derived from T cells, B-cell-depleted T cells, or PBMCs.

CDR1 and CDR2 (germline): LNHDA, SQIVND (reference sequence). V was pared by 10 bases and J by 2 bases, with 13 bases of the junction left unmatched. CDR3 length: 15 residues. Original methodology: How many nucleated cells were present was estimated from reference gene primer amplification. Sequenced by immunoSEQ multiplex PCR; TCRdb stores in-frame clones only, minus some. Clone size and V and J calls were adopted from that table, with D and trimming inferred from the DNA. The sample lists about 270,000 clones; approximately 81% were seen once. The chain uses TRBV19 and TRBJ2-7; TRBD2 aligns across 8 bases. Sequencing was carried out using peripheral blood. The receptor's source is a woman in her fifties or sixties with active or convalescent COVID-19. The CDR3 DNA reads TGTGCCAACCACCCCCAGCGGGGGCGCCCCTACGAGCAGTACTTC. Translating it yields CANHPQRGRPYEQYF.